The 18 T cell receptor beta chains below were found in one sample sequenced in a study of blood T cells in healthy people across ages. It was with a sample-barcoded 5' primer and a J-beta primer mix that a second PCR of roughly 7 to 12 cycles was run. TCRdb ran MiXCR on the 5' RACE reads and lists one entry per CDR3 protein. The sample has 1.5 million to 2 million distinct CDR3 sequences, about 50% seen once; the top ten hold approximately 2%. The material sequenced was blood. The receptors here all came from a woman aged 40 to 50 in good health.

As regards this clonotype: One end of the junction does not line up with germline, which may come from a read error. This sequence joins TRBV10-3 and TRBJ2-3, with 10 nucleotides matching TRBD2. Germline lookup yields CDR1 ENHRY and CDR2 SYGVKD. This CDR3 is built from 18 residues. CDR3 DNA sequence: TGTGCCACCAGTGAAATAGCGGGGGGCTCCGACCTCACAGATACGCAGTATTTT. Amino acid sequence: CATSEIAGGSDLTDTQYF.

The chain has TRBV4-3 and TRBJ2-1; TRBD2 might be the D (7 bases). There are 16 residues in the CDR3. The V end was cut by 0 bases, the J end by 3 bases, with 12 bases between. Per the germline V gene, CDR1 is LGHNA and CDR2 is YSLEER. The CDR3 region is CASSQDYGGLYNEQFF. The CDR3 DNA reads TGCGCCAGCAGCCAAGATTACGGGGGGCTCTACAATGAGCAGTTCTTC.

The chain has TRBV7-9 and TRBJ1-1; the D is unclear. With 5 bases removed from V and 3 bases from J, the gap between germline ends came to 7 bases. In germline, CDR1 is SEHNR, CDR2 FQNEAQ (reference sequence). The CDR3 contains 12 residues. CDR3 nucleotide sequence: TGTGCCAGCAGCCCCTCGGACACTGAAGCTTTCTTT. This sequence encodes CASSPSDTEAFF.

There are a few counts of this clonotype. V gene TRBV7-2 combines with J gene TRBJ2-1; possibly TRBD1 or TRBD2 for D (5 bases each). Between the trimmed V and J ends, which lost 6 bases and 0 bases, there was a span of 15 bases. Germline V CDR1 and CDR2: SGHTA, FQGNSA. The CDR3 is 16 residues long. The CDR3 loop is CASRGPGRRSYNEQFF. The CDR3 DNA is TGTGCCAGCAGAGGACCGGGACGCCGCTCCTACAATGAGCAGTTCTTC. The full variable domain, with the rest looked up from reference TRBV7-2 and TRBJ2-1, is GAGVSQSPSNKVTEKGKDVELRCDPISGHTALYWYRQSLGQGLEFLIYFQGNSAPDKSGLPSDRFSAERTGGSVSTLTIQRTQQEDSAVYLCASRGPGRRSYNEQFFGPGTRLTVL.

The V gene is TRBV12-3 or TRBV12-4, the J gene TRBJ1-1, with 10 bases fitting TRBD1. V shed 6 bases and J 1 base; nucleotides not matched to a gene: 5. CDR3 length: 15 amino acids. The CDR3 region is CASRRQGAGNTEAFF. The CDR3 coding sequence is TGTGCCAGCAGGCGACAGGGGGCAGGGAACACTGAAGCTTTCTTT.

The chain combines TRBV7-9 with TRBJ1-4; perhaps TRBD1 as D (6 bases). Trimming removed 9 bases at V and 2 bases at J, with 16 bases between. The CDR3 totals 15 residues. The germline CDR1 and CDR2 sequences are SEHNR and FQNEAQ (reference sequence). The CDR3 loop reads CASGGGEGTNEKLFF. The CDR3, as DNA: TGTGCCAGTGGCGGGGGCGAAGGGACTAATGAAAAACTGTTTTTT.

This clonotype was picked up a small number of times. The chain is built from TRBV7-9 and TRBJ1-2; D remains ambiguous. The CDR3 runs to 14 residues. V was shortened by 2 bases and J by 7 bases, with 14 bases between the two germline ends. Germline V CDR1 and CDR2: SEHNR, FQNEAQ (reference sequence). The CDR3 nucleotides read TGTGCCAGCAGCTTATCTTCACTCGTTGGTGGCTACACCTTC. The encoded protein is CASSLSSLVGGYTF.

Details on this clonotype: Given a much more abundant clone one base away, this may be a read error. The V and J genes are TRBV6-6 and TRBJ2-1, with 7 bases lining up with TRBD1. The V and J ends lost 10 bases and 0 bases, in that order; junction bases with no gene match: 3. Germline CDR1 is MNHNY and CDR2 is SVGAGI (reference sequence). The CDR3 consists of 13 residues. CDR3 DNA sequence: TGTGCCATCGGGGACAGCTCCTACAATGAGCAGTTCTTC. Protein product: CAIGDSSYNEQFF.

The chain combines TRBV12-3 or TRBV12-4 with TRBJ2-6; either TRBD1 or TRBD2 may supply D (5 bases each). The CDR3 is 17 residues long. Trimming cost V 1 base and J 0 bases, with 10 bases left between them. CDR3 DNA: TGTGCCAGCAGTTTAGGGGGACGGGGCTCTGGGGCCAACGTCCTGACTTTC. Its protein is CASSLGGRGSGANVLTF.

This clonotype has only a few counts. The rearrangement uses TRBV12-3 or TRBV12-4 and TRBJ2-1; D gene uncertain. V was clipped by 1 base and J by 3 bases, with 10 bases between them. CDR3 size: 15 residues. The CDR3 coding sequence is TGTGCCAGCAGTTTAGATTGGACGGTCTACAATGAGCAGTTCTTC. Residues: CASSLDWTVYNEQFF.

The rearrangement joins TRBV20-1 to TRBJ2-7; TRBD1 matches 9 bases. Looked up from germline, CDR1 is DFQATT and CDR2 is SNEGSKA (reference sequence). This CDR3 comprises 14 residues. The V segment lost 1 base and the J segment 4 bases; nucleotides outside the gene matches: 5. For the CDR3, the DNA is TGCAGTGCTAGAGGGGACAGGGTATGGTACGAGCAGTACTTC. It encodes CSARGDRVWYEQYF.

The chain is built from TRBV9 and TRBJ2-5, with 11 positions matching TRBD2. The CDR3 consists of 17 residues. With 4 bases clipped from V and 3 bases from J, the junction kept 11 bases outside the gene matches. CDR1 and CDR2 (germline): SGDLS, YYNGEE. This chain's CDR3 is CASSSDASGGLKETQYF. In DNA, the CDR3 is TGTGCCAGCAGCTCCGACGCTAGCGGGGGGCTAAAAGAGACCCAGTACTTC.

J is TRBJ1-6 and V is TRBV20-1; D unclear. V was pared by 6 bases and J by 0 bases, with 15 bases between. The CDR3 length is 16 residues. CDR1 DFQATT and CDR2 SNEGSKA come from the germline V gene (reference sequence). The CDR3 DNA reads as TGCAGTGCGAACGTCGGCAGGAGCTCCTATAATTCACCCCTCCACTTT. Translated: CSANVGRSSYNSPLHF.

Of note for this clonotype: Sequence at one end of the junction differs from germline and may be a read error. V usage is TRBV12-3 or TRBV12-4 and J usage is TRBJ2-5; D ambiguous. The CDR3 is made up of 14 amino acids. The CDR3 sequence: CAGSLVSRLETQYF. The DNA for the CDR3 is TGTGCCGGCAGTTTGGTCAGCAGGCTAGAGACCCAGTACTTC.

This clonotype was found a few times. V is TRBV5-1 and J is TRBJ2-7, with a tentative D call TRBD1 (6 bases). The germline CDR1 and CDR2 sequences are SGHRS and YFSETQ. V lost 0 bases and J 9 bases, leaving 25 bases between the germline ends. The CDR3 contains 17 residues. The CDR3 region is CASSLAFRGQGSMRQYF. The CDR3 nucleotides read TGCGCCAGCAGCTTGGCCTTCAGGGGCCAAGGATCGATGCGGCAGTACTTC.

The chain uses TRBV5-5 and TRBJ2-1, with D possibly being TRBD2 (5 bases). Germline CDR1 SGHKS, CDR2 YYEKEE (reference sequence). There are 14 residues in the CDR3. V dropped 2 bases and J dropped 9 bases, with 15 bases sitting between them. The CDR3 spells CASSFGAGVLEQFF. CDR3 sequence (DNA): TGTGCCAGCAGCTTTGGAGCCGGGGTTCTTGAGCAGTTCTTC.

The chain links TRBV5-1 to TRBJ2-1, with TRBD1 as a possible D gene (7 bases). The CDR3 contains 16 residues. Germline V gives CDR1 SGHRS, CDR2 YFSETQ. Trimming took off 4 bases at V and 3 bases at J, with 17 bases between the two ends. CDR3 coding DNA: TGCGCCAGCAGCCGTTCGGACAGGACTATCTACAATGAGCAGTTCTTC. Amino acid sequence: CASSRSDRTIYNEQFF. The full variable domain, in which reference TRBV5-1 and TRBJ2-1 provide the parts outside the CDR3, is KAGVTQTPRYLIKTRGQQVTLSCSPISGHRSVSWYQQTPGQGLQFLFEYFSETQRNKGNFPGRFSGRQFSNSRSEMNVSTLELGDSALYLCASSRSDRTIYNEQFFGPGTRLTVL.

The rearrangement uses TRBV5-1 and TRBJ2-1; D is unresolved. This CDR3 region has 13 residues. Between the trimmed V and J ends, which lost 0 bases and 7 bases, there was a span of 8 bases. Germline V gene lookup returns CDR1 SGHRS and CDR2 YFSETQ. In DNA, the CDR3 is TGCGCCAGCAGCTTGGAGGTAACGAATGAGCAGTTCTTC. Translation: CASSLEVTNEQFF. The full variable domain, rest sourced from reference TRBV5-1 and TRBJ2-1, is KAGVTQTPRYLIKTRGQQVTLSCSPISGHRSVSWYQQTPGQGLQFLFEYFSETQRNKGNFPGRFSGRQFSNSRSEMNVSTLELGDSALYLCASSLEVTNEQFFGPGTRLTVL.